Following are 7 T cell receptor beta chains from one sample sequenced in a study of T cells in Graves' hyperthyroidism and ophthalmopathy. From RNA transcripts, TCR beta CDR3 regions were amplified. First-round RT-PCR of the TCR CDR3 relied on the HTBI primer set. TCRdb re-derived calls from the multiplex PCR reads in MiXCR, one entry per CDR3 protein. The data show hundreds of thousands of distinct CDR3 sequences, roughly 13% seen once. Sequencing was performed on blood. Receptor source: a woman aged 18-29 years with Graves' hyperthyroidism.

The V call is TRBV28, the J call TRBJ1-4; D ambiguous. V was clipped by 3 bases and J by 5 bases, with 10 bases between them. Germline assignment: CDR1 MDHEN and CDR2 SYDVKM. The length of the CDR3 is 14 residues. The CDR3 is CASSFSGMNEKLFF. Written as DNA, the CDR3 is TGTGCCAGCAGTTTCTCGGGGATGAATGAAAAACTGTTTTTT.

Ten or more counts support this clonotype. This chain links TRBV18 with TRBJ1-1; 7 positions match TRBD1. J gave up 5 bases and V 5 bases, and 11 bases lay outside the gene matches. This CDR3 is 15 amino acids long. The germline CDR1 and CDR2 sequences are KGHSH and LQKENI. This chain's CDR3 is CASSTKTGTGTEAFF. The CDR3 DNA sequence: TGTGCCAGCTCAACGAAGACAGGGACGGGGACTGAAGCTTTCTTT.

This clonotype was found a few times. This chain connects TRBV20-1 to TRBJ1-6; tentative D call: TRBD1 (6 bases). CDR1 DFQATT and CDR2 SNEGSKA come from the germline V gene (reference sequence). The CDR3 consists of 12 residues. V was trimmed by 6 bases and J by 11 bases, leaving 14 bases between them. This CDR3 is CSAGGQGPPLHF. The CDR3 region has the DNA TGCAGTGCCGGAGGCCAGGGGCCACCCCTCCACTTT.

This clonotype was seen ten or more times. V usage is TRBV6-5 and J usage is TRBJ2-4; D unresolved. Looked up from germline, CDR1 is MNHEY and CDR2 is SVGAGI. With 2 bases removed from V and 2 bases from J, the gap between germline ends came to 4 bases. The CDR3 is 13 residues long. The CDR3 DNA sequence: TGTGCCAGCAGTTACGACTCCAAAAACATTCAGTACTTC. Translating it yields CASSYDSKNIQYF.

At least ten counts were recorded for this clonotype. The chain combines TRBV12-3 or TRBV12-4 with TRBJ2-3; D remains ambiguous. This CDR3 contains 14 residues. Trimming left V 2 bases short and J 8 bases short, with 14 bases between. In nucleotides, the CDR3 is TGTGCCAGCAGTTTATCTGGGTATACCATTACGCAGTATTTT. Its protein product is CASSLSGYTITQYF.

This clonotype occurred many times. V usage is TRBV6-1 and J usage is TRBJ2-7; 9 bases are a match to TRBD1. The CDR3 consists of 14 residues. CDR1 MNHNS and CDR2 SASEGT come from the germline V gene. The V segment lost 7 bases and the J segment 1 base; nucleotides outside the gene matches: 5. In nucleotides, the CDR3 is TGTGCCAGCACCCGGGACAGGGAGTCCTACGAGCAGTACTTC. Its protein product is CASTRDRESYEQYF.

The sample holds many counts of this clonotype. The CDR3 DNA sequence: TGTGCCAGCAGTTCCTTGCCCCACCACTCGTCCCAGCATTTT. Translation: CASSSLPHHSSQHF. This rearrangement joins TRBV28 to TRBJ1-5, with D unclear. Trimming took off 4 bases at V and 11 bases at J, with 18 bases between the two ends. This CDR3 region has 14 residues. CDR1 and CDR2 (germline): MDHEN, SYDVKM.